This TCR beta chain appears in the sequencing data of a study of blood T cell repertoires in COVID-19. Participant ages covered roughly 18 to 89 years across 24 US areas. A COVID-19 case was met by exposed participants within 2 weeks before study entry. Germline CDR1 and CDR2: MNHEY and SVGAGI. This CDR3 contains 15 residues. Losses at the gene ends were 3 bases for V and 2 bases for J; bases not matched to a gene: 6. Assay used: immunoSEQ multiplex PCR; TCRdb lists only in-frame clones, some missing. The sample lists around 250,000 clones, approximately 90% occurring once. The genes are TRBV6-5 and TRBJ2-7; TRBD1 matches 8 bases. Sample: PBMCs or T cells enriched from blood (not recorded which). The receptor comes from a man aged 35 to 55 who had been exposed to COVID-19. CDR3 coding DNA: TGTGCCAGCAGTTATGGGACAGGCCAGGCCTACGAGCAGTACTTC. This gives the protein CASSYGTGQAYEQYF.